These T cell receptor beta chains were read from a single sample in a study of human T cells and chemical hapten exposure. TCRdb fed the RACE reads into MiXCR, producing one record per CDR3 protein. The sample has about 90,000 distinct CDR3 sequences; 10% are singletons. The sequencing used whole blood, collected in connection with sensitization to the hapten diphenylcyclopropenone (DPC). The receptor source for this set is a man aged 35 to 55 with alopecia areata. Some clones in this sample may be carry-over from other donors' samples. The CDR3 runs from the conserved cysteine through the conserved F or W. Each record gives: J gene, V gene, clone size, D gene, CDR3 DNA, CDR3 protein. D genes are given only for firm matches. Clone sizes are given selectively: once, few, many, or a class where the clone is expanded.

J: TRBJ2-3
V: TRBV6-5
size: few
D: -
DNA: TGTGCCAGCAGTCGACTGACACCGAACGCGGGCACAGATACGCAGTATTTT
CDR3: CASSRLTPNAGTDTQYF

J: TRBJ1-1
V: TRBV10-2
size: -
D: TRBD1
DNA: TGCGCCAGCAGAGAAGGGACAGGGCCTTCTGAAGCTTTCTTT
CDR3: CASREGTGPSEAFF

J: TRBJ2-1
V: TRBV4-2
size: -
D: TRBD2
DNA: TGTGCCAGCAGCCAAGGAGCGGGAGCCAGATCTTCCTACAATGAGCAGTTCTTC
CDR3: CASSQGAGARSSYNEQFF

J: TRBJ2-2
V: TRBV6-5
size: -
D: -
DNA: TGTGCCAGCAGTTACCAACCGAACACCGGGGAGCTGTTTTTT
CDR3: CASSYQPNTGELFF

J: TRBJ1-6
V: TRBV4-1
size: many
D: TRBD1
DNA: TGCGCCAGCAGGGCGGGACAGGGATTAGATTCACCCCTCCACTTT
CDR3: CASRAGQGLDSPLHF

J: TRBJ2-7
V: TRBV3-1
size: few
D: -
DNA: TGTGCCAGCAGCCCAAGTACAACAGGTCACTACGAGCAGTACTTC
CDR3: CASSPSTTGHYEQYF

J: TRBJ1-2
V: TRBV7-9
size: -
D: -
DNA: TGTGCCAGCAGCTTAGTGGGTAACTATGGCTACACCTTC
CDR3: CASSLVGNYGYTF

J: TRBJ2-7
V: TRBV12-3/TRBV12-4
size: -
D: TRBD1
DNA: TGTGCCAGCAGTTTCCCCAGGGGGCGGTCCTACGAGCAGTACTTC
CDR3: CASSFPRGRSYEQYF

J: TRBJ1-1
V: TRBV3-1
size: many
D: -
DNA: TGTGCCAGCAGCCAAGAATCGTCGGGAGGCACTGAAGCTTTCTTT
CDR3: CASSQESSGGTEAFF

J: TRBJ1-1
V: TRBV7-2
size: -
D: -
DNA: TGTGCCAGCAGCGGGACGGCGTACACTGAAGCTTTCTTT
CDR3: CASSGTAYTEAFF

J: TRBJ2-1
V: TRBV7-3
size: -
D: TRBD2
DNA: TGTGCCAGCAGCCCACGAGCGGGAGGCCTTTCCTACAATGAGCAGTTCTTC
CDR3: CASSPRAGGLSYNEQFF

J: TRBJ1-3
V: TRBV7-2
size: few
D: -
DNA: TGTGCCAGCAGCTTAGATCCGGGACGCCGAAACACCATATATTTT
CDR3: CASSLDPGRRNTIYF

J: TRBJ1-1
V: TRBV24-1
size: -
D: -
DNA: TGTGCCACCAGTGATTTGCTGTGGGTATGCACTGAAGCTTTCTTT
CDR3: CATSDLLWVCTEAFF

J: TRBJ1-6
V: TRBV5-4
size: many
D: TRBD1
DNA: TGTGCCAGCAGCTCCTGGACAGGTTTGAATTCACCCCTCCACTTT
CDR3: CASSSWTGLNSPLHF

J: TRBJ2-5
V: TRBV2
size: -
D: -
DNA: TGTGCCAGCAGTGAATCCTGGACCCAGTACTTC
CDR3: CASSESWTQYF

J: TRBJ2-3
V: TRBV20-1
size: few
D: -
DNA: TGCAGTGCTAGAGCGAGTTCTAGCACAGATACGCAGTATTTT
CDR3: CSARASSSTDTQYF

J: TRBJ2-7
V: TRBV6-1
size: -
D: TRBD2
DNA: TGTGCCAGCAGTGAATTATTGGCGGGAGGAGGGTACGAGCAGTACTTC
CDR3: CASSELLAGGGYEQYF

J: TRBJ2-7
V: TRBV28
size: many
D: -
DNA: TGTGCCAGCAGTGACTCCTACGAGCAGTACTTC
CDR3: CASSDSYEQYF

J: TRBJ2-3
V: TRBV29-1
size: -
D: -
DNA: TGCAGCGTGCCAATTGACAGGAACCTGGATACGCAGTATTTT
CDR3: CSVPIDRNLDTQYF

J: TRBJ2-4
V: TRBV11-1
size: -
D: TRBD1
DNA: TGTGCCAGCAGCACCTGGACAGGGGGCGGTGCCAAAAACATTCAGTACTTC
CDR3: CASSTWTGGGAKNIQYF

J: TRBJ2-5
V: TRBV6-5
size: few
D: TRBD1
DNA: TGTGCCAGCAGTTACTCTTTCGACAGGGACCTGGAGACCCAGTACTTC
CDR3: CASSYSFDRDLETQYF

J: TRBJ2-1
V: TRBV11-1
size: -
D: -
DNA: TGTGCCAGCAGCGGCACGAACTACAATGAGCAGTTCTTC
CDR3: CASSGTNYNEQFF

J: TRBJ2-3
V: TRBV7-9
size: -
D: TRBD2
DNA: TGTGCCAGCAGCTTAGAAGGACTAGCGGGAGGTGGAGATACGCAGTATTTT
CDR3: CASSLEGLAGGGDTQYF

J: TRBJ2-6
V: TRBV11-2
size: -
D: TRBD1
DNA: TGTGCCAGCAGCTATGACAGGGCTGGGGCCAACGTCCTGACTTTC
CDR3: CASSYDRAGANVLTF

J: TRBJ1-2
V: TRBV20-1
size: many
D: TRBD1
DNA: TGCAGTACTCAGGGGGCAAATGGCTACACCTTC
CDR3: CSTQGANGYTF

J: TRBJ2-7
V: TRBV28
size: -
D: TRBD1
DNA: TGTGCCAGCAGCGAAATGGACAGGGAGCGTGACGAGCAGTACTTC
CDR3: CASSEMDRERDEQYF

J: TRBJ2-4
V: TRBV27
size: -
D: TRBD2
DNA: TGTGCCAGCAGTTTATGGGGGGAGGGCATTCAGTACTTC
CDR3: CASSLWGEGIQYF

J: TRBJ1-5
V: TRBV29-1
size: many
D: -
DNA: TGCAGCGTTGCGAGTGGAAGCAATCAGCCCCAGCATTTT
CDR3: CSVASGSNQPQHF

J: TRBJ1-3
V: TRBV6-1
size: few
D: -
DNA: TGTGCCAGCGAGGGATATGAAAACACCATATATTTT
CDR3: CASEGYENTIYF

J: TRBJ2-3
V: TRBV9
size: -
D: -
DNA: TGTGCCAGCAGCCTTCGACCGAACCCCACAGATACGCAGTATTTT
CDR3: CASSLRPNPTDTQYF

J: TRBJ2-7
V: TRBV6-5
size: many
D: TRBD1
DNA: TGTGCCAGCAGCCGGGCAGGGGGATACGAGCAGTACTTC
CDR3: CASSRAGGYEQYF

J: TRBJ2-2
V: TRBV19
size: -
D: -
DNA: TGTGCCAGTATCCCGAGTGGAAGGGGCTTGTTTACCGGGGAGCTGTTTTTT
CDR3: CASIPSGRGLFTGELFF

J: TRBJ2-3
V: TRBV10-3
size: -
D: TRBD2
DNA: TGTGCCATCACTAGCGGTCTACCCCCCACAGATACGCAGTATTTT
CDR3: CAITSGLPPTDTQYF